This T cell receptor (beta chain) is from a study of regulatory T cells in long-lasting Graves disease. Study findings and constraints: Researchers reported studying only peripheral blood, not thyroid tissue.

Arm-PCR of CDR3 regions and iRepertoire HTBI primers were used to build TCR beta libraries. Source study methods: Across all samples, more than 60 TRBV segments and 11 to 15 TRBJ segments were identified. Each CDR3 protein gets one entry after TCRdb re-called the multiplex PCR reads with MiXCR. These V and J calls are TCRdb output, not the study's own analysis. The sample carries roughly 500,000 distinct CDR3 sequences, 22% recorded once. This clonotype was recorded many times. Antigen unknown. In germline, CDR1 is LNHDA, CDR2 SQIVND (reference sequence). This CDR3 has 14 residues. J lost 2 bases, V lost 6 bases, and 5 bases had no gene match. The sample's time point: persistent/refractory GD, antithyroid drugs over 5 years with positive TRAb. PBMC-derived RNA was used for the TCR library.

This specimen was peripheral blood mononuclear cells (PBMCs), taken when the disease was refractory, from a patient treated with antithyroid drugs. This TCR was recovered from a female donor with Graves disease. The chain uses TRBV19 and TRBJ2-7, with 9 bases matching TRBD1. CDR3 bases: TGTGCCAGTAGACCGGGACAGGGTCCCTACGAGCAGTACTTC. This translates into CASRPGQGPYEQYF.